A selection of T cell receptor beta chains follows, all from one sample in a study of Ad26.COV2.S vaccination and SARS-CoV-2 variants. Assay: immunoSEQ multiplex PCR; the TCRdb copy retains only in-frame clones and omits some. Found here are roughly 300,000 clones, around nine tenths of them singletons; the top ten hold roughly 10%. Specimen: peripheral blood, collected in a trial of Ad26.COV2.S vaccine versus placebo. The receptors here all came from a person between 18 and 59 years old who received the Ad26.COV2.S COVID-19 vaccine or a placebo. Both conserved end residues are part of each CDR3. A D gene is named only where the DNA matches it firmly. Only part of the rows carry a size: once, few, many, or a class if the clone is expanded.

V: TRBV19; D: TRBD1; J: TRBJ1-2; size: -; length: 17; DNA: TGTGCCAGTAGTCTAAGTCGACAGGGTTTCGCTAACTATGGCTACACCTTC; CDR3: CASSLSRQGFANYGYTF
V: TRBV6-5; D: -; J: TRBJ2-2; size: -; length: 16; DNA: TGTGCCAGCAGTTACTCGAAGGCAGGGATGGCCGGGGAGCTGTTTTTT; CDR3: CASSYSKAGMAGELFF
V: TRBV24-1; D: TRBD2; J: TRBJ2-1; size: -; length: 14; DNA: TGTGCCACCAGTGATTGGGCTAGCGGGGGGGCAAGGTTCTTC; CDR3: CATSDWASGGARFF
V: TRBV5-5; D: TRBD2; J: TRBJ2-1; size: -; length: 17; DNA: TGTGCCAGCAGCTTAAGACTAGCGGGAGGGCCTTGGAATGAGCAGTTCTTC; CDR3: CASSLRLAGGPWNEQFF
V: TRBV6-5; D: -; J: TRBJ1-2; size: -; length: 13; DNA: TGTGCCAGTGAGGGGGTACAGACGTATGGCTACACCTTC; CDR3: CASEGVQTYGYTF
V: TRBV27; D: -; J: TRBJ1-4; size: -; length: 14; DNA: TGTGCCAGCAGTCCCCGGGGGGTCCCGGAAAAACTGTTTTTT; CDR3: CASSPRGVPEKLFF
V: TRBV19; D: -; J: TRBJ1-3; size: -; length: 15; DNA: TGTGCCAGTAGTCCTGAGGCCGACTCTGGAAACACCATATATTTT; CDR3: CASSPEADSGNTIYF
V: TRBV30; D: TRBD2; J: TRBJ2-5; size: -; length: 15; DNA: TGTGCCTGGAGTCCCACTAGCGGGGGGCGTGGGACCCAGTACTTC; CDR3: CAWSPTSGGRGTQYF
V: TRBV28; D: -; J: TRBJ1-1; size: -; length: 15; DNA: TGTGCCAGCAGCCTGCCCCAACTTGTGAACACTGAAGCTTTCTTT; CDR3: CASSLPQLVNTEAFF
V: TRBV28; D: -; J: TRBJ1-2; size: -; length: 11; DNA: TGTGCCAGTAAGGCGGGGTATGGCTACACCTTC; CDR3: CASKAGYGYTF
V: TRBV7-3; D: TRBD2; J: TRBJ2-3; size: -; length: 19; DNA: TGTGCCAGCAGCTTAGCCGGACTAGCGGGAGGGACTAGCACAGATACGCAGTATTTT; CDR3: CASSLAGLAGGTSTDTQYF
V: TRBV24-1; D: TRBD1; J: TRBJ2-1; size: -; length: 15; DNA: TGTGCCACCAGTGATGAACAGGGGCCCTACAATGAGCAGTTCTTC; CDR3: CATSDEQGPYNEQFF
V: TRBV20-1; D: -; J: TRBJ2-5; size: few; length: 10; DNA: TGCAGTGCTAAGCAAGAGACCCAGTACTTC; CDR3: CSAKQETQYF
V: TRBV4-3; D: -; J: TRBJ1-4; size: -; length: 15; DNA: TGCGCCAGCAGCCAAGATCCACGGAGCTCTGAAAAACTGTTTTTT; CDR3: CASSQDPRSSEKLFF
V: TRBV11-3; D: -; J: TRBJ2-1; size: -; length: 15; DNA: TGTGCCAGCAGCCAGGGCATCGGAGGGCACAATGAGCAGTTCTTC; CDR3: CASSQGIGGHNEQFF
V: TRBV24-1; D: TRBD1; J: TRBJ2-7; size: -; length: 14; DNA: TGTGCCACCAGTGACTCAGGGGGCTTGGACGAGCAGTACTTC; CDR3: CATSDSGGLDEQYF
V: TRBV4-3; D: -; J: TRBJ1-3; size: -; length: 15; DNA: TGCGCCAGCAGCCCGGGACTTACCCCAGAGGACACCATATATTTT; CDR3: CASSPGLTPEDTIYF
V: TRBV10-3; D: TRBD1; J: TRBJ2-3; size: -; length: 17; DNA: TGTGCCATCAGTGCGACCTCTGGACAGGGCCCCCCAGATACGCAGTATTTT; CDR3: CAISATSGQGPPDTQYF
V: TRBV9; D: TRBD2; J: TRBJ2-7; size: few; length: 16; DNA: TGTGCCAGCAGCGTAGCTCCTAGCGGCAACTCCTACGAGCAGTACTTC; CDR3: CASSVAPSGNSYEQYF
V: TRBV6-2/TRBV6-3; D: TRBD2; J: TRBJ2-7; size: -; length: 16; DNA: TGTGCCAGCAGCTTCCCCCCCGGGACTACCCCCTACGAGCAGTACTTC; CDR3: CASSFPPGTTPYEQYF
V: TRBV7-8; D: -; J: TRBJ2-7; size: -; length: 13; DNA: TGTGCCAGCAGCTTAGCGCTGCCCTACGAGCAGTACTTC; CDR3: CASSLALPYEQYF
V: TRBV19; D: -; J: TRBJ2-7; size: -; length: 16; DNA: TGTGCCAGTAGTATCTCGGGGCGACGAAGCTCCTACGAGCAGTACTTC; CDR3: CASSISGRRSSYEQYF
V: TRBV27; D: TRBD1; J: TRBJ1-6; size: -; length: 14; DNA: TGTGCCAGCAGTGGACAGGGGATTACTTCACCCCTCCACTTT; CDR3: CASSGQGITSPLHF
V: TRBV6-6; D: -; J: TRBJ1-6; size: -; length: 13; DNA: TGTGCCAGCAGTAGCCGCGGGGTTTCGCCCCTCCACTTT; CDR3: CASSSRGVSPLHF
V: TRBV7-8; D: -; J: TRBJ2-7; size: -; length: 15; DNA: TGTGCCAGCAGCTTAGGTGGCTGGACGTCCTACGAGCAGTACTTC; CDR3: CASSLGGWTSYEQYF
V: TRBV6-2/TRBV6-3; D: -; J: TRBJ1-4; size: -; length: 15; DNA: TGTGCCAGCAGTTACACCGGGACCCAGAGTGAAAAACTGTTTTTT; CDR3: CASSYTGTQSEKLFF
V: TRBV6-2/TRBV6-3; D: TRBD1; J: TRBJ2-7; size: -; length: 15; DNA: TGTGCCAGCAGTTACGTCAGGACAGGGGTTTACGAGCAGTACTTC; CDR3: CASSYVRTGVYEQYF
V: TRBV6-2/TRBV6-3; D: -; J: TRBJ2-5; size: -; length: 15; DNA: TGTGCCAGCAGTTATGGGGGGTTGAACCAAGAGACCCAGTACTTC; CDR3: CASSYGGLNQETQYF
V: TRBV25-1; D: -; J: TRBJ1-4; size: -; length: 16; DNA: TGTGCCAGCAGTGAATTGACGACAGCAACTAATGAAAAACTGTTTTTT; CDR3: CASSELTTATNEKLFF
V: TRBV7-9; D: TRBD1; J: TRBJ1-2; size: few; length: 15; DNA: TGTGCCAGCACCCCTTACGCGAACAGGGGCGATGGCTACACCTTC; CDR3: CASTPYANRGDGYTF
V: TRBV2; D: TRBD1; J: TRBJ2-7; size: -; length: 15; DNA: TGTGCCACCCGGAGGGGACAGGGGATAGCCTACGAGCAGTACTTC; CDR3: CATRRGQGIAYEQYF
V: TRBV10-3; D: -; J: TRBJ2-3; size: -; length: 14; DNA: TGTGCCATCACCTCGGGTGAGATCACAGATACGCAGTATTTT; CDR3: CAITSGEITDTQYF
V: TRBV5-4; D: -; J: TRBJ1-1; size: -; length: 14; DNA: TGTGCCAGCAGCCCCTCGCCGCAGAACACTGAAGCTTTCTTT; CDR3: CASSPSPQNTEAFF
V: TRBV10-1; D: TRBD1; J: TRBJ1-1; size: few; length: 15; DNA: TGCGCCAGCAGTGATGAAAATGACAGGGGAGTTGAAGCTTTCTTT; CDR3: CASSDENDRGVEAFF
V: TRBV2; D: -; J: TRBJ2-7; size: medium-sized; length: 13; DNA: TGTGCCAGCAGGGAGGGGTGGGGGTACGAGCAGTACTTC; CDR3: CASREGWGYEQYF
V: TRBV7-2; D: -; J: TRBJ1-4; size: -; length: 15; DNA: TGTGCCAGCAGCCGGGCGGGGGGCCTTAATGAAAAACTGTTTTTT; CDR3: CASSRAGGLNEKLFF
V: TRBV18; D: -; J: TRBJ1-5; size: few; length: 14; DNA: TGTGCCAGCTCACCGGGGCTGGGCGGGCAGCCCCAGCATTTT; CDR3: CASSPGLGGQPQHF
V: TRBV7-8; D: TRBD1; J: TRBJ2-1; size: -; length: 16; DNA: TGTGCCAGCAGCCGACAGGGGGGCCTACTCTACAATGAGCAGTTCTTC; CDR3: CASSRQGGLLYNEQFF
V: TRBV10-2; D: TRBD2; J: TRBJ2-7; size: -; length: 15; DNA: TGCGCCAGCGGCGGGCTAGCGGGCGCTACCTACGAGCAGTACTTC; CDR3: CASGGLAGATYEQYF
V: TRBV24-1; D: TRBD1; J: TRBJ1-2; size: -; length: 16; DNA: TGTGCCACCAGTGATAACGGACAGGGCATAGGGTATGGCTACACCTTC; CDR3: CATSDNGQGIGYGYTF
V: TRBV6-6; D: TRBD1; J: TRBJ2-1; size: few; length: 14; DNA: TGTGCCAGCAGGACCGGGACAGGGGGCAATGAGCAGTTCTTC; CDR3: CASRTGTGGNEQFF
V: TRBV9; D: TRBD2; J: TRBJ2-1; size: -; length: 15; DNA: TGTGCCAGCAGCGTAGCGACGGGAGGTCGGAATGAGCAGTTCTTC; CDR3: CASSVATGGRNEQFF